Listed below are T cell receptor beta chains from one sample, sequenced in a study of cytomegalovirus exposure and HLA in healthy donors. The method was immunoSEQ multiplex PCR; TCRdb's version includes in-frame clones alone and lacks a portion of them. The data show 150,000 to 200,000 clones, roughly 70% seen once. The sequenced sample was PBMCs. These receptors were obtained from a man in his forties or fifties in good health and CMV-seropositive. The CDR3 runs from the conserved cysteine through the conserved F or W. The order of the fields is CDR3 protein, CDR3 DNA, V gene, D gene, J gene, clone size. D genes are given only for firm matches. Clone size is stated in some rows and not others, as once, few, many or a class when expanded.

CASSESGTHNEQFF,TGTGCCAGCAGTGAATCGGGAACACACAATGAGCAGTTCTTC,TRBV25-1,NA,TRBJ2-1,NA
CASSQGIVTGTEAFF,TGCGCCAGCAGCCAAGGAATAGTGACAGGCACTGAAGCTTTCTTT,TRBV4-3,NA,TRBJ1-1,NA
CASRQEREKLFF,TGTGCCAGTAGACAGGAACGTGAAAAACTGTTTTTT,TRBV19,NA,TRBJ1-4,NA
CASSGSGQTNEKLFF,TGTGCCAGCAGTGGGTCTGGACAGACTAATGAAAAACTGTTTTTT,TRBV2,NA,TRBJ1-4,NA
CASSELGNYGYTF,TGTGCCAGCAGTGAACTCGGGAACTATGGCTACACCTTC,TRBV6-5,NA,TRBJ1-2,NA
CASSLYGGQAQTGELFF,TGTGCCAGCAGCTTATACGGCGGACAGGCTCAGACCGGGGAGCTGTTTTTT,TRBV7-3,TRBD1,TRBJ2-2,NA
CAISKTGTGENEQYF,TGTGCCATCAGCAAAACCGGGACAGGGGAGAACGAGCAGTACTTC,TRBV10-3,TRBD1,TRBJ2-7,NA
CASSLEWAGAEQFF,TGTGCCAGCAGCTTAGAGTGGGCAGGGGCTGAGCAGTTCTTC,TRBV11-3,NA,TRBJ2-1,NA
CASSHEEGPGKPQHF,TGTGCCAGCAGCCACGAGGAGGGCCCCGGAAAGCCCCAGCATTTT,TRBV25-1,NA,TRBJ1-5,few
CASRAASYEQYF,TGTGCCAGCAGGGCGGCTTCCTACGAGCAGTACTTC,TRBV6-1,NA,TRBJ2-7,NA
CAWRIRDSARYNEQFF,TGTGCCTGGAGGATCCGGGACAGCGCCCGATACAATGAGCAGTTCTTC,TRBV30,TRBD1,TRBJ2-1,NA
CASSLRAGLNEKLFF,TGCGCCAGCAGCCTCCGGGCGGGGCTTAATGAAAAACTGTTTTTT,TRBV5-1,NA,TRBJ1-4,few
CASSLGAGGDNEQFF,TGTGCCAGCAGCTTAGGGGCGGGGGGGGACAATGAGCAGTTCTTC,TRBV7-8,TRBD2,TRBJ2-1,once
CASSQDPSGGATDTQYF,TGTGCCAGCAGCCAAGATCCCAGCGGGGGAGCCACAGATACGCAGTATTTT,TRBV4-2,TRBD2,TRBJ2-3,few
CASSLVGDQPQHF,TGCGCCAGCAGCTTGGTGGGAGATCAGCCCCAGCATTTT,TRBV5-1,NA,TRBJ1-5,few
CASSPSGLGSASSGNTIYF,TGTGCCAGCTCACCGTCGGGACTGGGGTCAGCGAGCTCTGGAAACACCATATATTTT,TRBV18,NA,TRBJ1-3,NA
CASSLGTGFYNEQFF,TGTGCCAGCAGCTTAGGGACAGGGTTTTACAATGAGCAGTTCTTC,TRBV7-8,TRBD1,TRBJ2-1,NA
CASSTLAMTSTDTQYF,TGTGCCAGTAGTACACTAGCGATGACTAGCACAGATACGCAGTATTTT,TRBV19,TRBD2,TRBJ2-3,NA
CASSPDRGGYTF,TGTGCCAGCAGTCCAGACAGGGGTGGCTACACCTTC,TRBV2,TRBD1,TRBJ1-2,once
CASATERTTYEQYF,TGTGCCAGCGCCACGGAGAGGACAACTTACGAGCAGTACTTC,TRBV6-6,NA,TRBJ2-7,NA
CASSSGTGIGAGELFF,TGCGCCAGCAGCTCGGGGACAGGGATAGGGGCCGGGGAGCTGTTTTTT,TRBV5-1,TRBD1,TRBJ2-2,NA
CASSSINLAGTNTGELFF,TGTGCCAGCAGTTCCATCAACCTAGCGGGGACGAACACCGGGGAGCTGTTTTTT,TRBV27,TRBD2,TRBJ2-2,NA
CASTTRGNTDTQYF,TGTGCCAGCACCACGCGGGGGAACACAGATACGCAGTATTTT,TRBV7-2,TRBD2,TRBJ2-3,NA